Described below is a single T cell receptor beta chain sequence and its context. This sample stems from a study of identical twins. TCRdb re-analysed the 5' RACE reads in MiXCR, keeping a single row per CDR3 protein. The sample gives about 520,000 distinct CDR3 sequences, about 20% of which show up once; around 0.9% is in the top ten. V lost 1 base, J lost 3 bases, and 10 bases lay in between. This CDR3 has 15 amino acids. CDR1 is SGHRS and CDR2 is YFSETQ in the germline V gene. A further study also used this sample, focusing on T cells expressing NK-cell markers.

The chain uses TRBV5-1 and TRBJ2-2, with D uncertain. This TCR came from a woman aged 18-29 years in good health. The source material was CD4+ T cells sorted from blood. DNA of the CDR3: TGCGCCAGCAGCTTGACGCCTAGTGACACCGGGGAGCTGTTTTTT. Its protein is CASSLTPSDTGELFF.